These T cell receptor beta chains were read from a single sample in a study of shared clonotypes between healthy human individuals. Clones were sequenced by immunoSEQ multiplex PCR, and TCRdb holds only the in-frame ones, with some missing. The table includes fewer than 600,000 clones, 70% to 80% detected once. The sequencing input was PBMCs. All receptors derive from a woman aged 40 to 50 in good health. Some clones in this sample may be carry-over from other donors' samples. Each CDR3 is given without its conserved first and last residue.

j_gene	v_gene	CDR3aa
TRBJ1-5	TRBV7-3	ASSLNGDRYNQPQH
TRBJ1-1	TRBV30	AWKLALGAF
TRBJ2-6	TRBV7-2	ASNPDRTGANVLT
TRBJ1-3	TRBV7-2	ASSPLQISGNTIY
TRBJ2-1	TRBV7-3	ASSLKGHSSYNEQF
TRBJ1-1	TRBV9	ASSVQGNTEAF
TRBJ2-1	TRBV5-4	ASSSKRELSYNEQF
TRBJ2-3	TRBV10-2	ASSERTDTQY
TRBJ2-3	TRBV10-1	ASSERNTDTQY
TRBJ1-1	TRBV11-3	ASSLHGPGRGTWEAF
TRBJ1-2	TRBV2	ASSEAVRGKGAYT
TRBJ2-7	TRBV4-2	ASSDFRATKSSYEQY
TRBJ2-7	TRBV7-9	ASSLSGAQNYEQY
TRBJ2-7	TRBV7-6	ASSSTPSLAADEQY
TRBJ1-1	TRBV19	ASAPGQGGTEAF
TRBJ2-7	TRBV10-2	ASSSPQTGRGSYEQY
TRBJ2-7	TRBV27	AKGGASEQY
TRBJ2-4	TRBV11-2	ASSPAGGANIQY
TRBJ2-5	TRBV14	ASSQGAGLETQY
TRBJ2-1	TRBV2	ASSGEYNEQF
TRBJ2-1	TRBV28	ASSLGGQAGNEQF
TRBJ2-1	TRBV28	ASSLGLAGTQRRYNEQF
TRBJ2-3	TRBV6-6	ASMTSGTDTQY
TRBJ2-7	TRBV7-8	ASSLDSIGQGVEQY
TRBJ2-1	TRBV9	ASSEREYNEQF
TRBJ2-7	TRBV19	ASRLRGREAYEQY
TRBJ2-7	TRBV30	AWSVSRGQRYEQY
TRBJ1-1	TRBV7-3	ASSLTANTEAF
TRBJ1-3	TRBV7-2	ASSLVGLGSGNTIY